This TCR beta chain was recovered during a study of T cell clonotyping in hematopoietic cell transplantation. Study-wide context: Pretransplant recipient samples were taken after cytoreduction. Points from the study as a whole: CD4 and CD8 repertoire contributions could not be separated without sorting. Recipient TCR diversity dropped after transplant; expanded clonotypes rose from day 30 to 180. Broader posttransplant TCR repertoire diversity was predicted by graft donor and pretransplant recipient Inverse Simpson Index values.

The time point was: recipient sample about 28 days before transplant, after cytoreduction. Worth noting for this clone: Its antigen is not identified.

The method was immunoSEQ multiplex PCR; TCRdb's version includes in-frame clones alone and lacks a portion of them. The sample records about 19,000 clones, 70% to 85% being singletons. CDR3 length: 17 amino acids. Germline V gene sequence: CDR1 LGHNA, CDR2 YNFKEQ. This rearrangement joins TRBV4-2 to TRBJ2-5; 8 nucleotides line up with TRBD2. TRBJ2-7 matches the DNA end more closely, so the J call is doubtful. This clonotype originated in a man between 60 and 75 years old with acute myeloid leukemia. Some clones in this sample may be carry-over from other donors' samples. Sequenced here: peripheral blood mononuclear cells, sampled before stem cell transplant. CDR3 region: CASSRGPQTSVSYEQYF. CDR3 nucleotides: TGTGCCAGCAGCCGAGGACCCCAGACTAGCGTATCCTACGAGCAGTACTTC.